This TCR beta chain was captured in a study of early T cells in non-severe SARS-CoV-2 infection. Attachment of unique molecular identifiers was made to individual cDNA molecules. TCRdb reprocessed the 5' RACE reads via MiXCR and lists one record per CDR3 protein. The table records 53,000 or so distinct CDR3 sequences, 6.5% to 9.5% of them present only once. With 1 base removed from V and 6 bases from J, the gap between germline ends came to 13 bases. CDR3 length equals 15 residues. Germline CDR1 SGHAT, CDR2 FQNNGV. In this sample, this clonotype turned up many times. The TCR comes from an adult who was a healthcare worker with PCR-confirmed SARS-CoV-2 infection or an uninfected control (not recorded which). The chain employs TRBV11-2 and TRBJ2-4, with D possibly TRBD1 on 6 matching bases. Sequencing input: whole blood. DNA of the CDR3: TGTGCCAGCAGCTTAGTTGGAACAGGGAGAAACATTCAGTACTTC. Protein: CASSLVGTGRNIQYF.